The 21 T cell receptor beta chains below come from one sample, sequenced in a study of beta chain features in type 1 diabetes. Every bit of the isolated RNA underwent reverse transcription, so sequencing read expressed TCRB transcripts. Clones were read by immunoSEQ multiplex PCR, and TCRdb kept only the in-frame ones, dropping some. The sample contains hundreds of thousands of clones, roughly 13% of which appear only once. The antigens of these receptors remain unknown. Study-wide points: Moderate yet significant TCRB CDR3 shortening was seen in Type 1 diabetes patients in all four CD4+ subsets.

The source material was naive CD4+ T cells from blood. The receptors here all came from a man younger than 35 with type 1 diabetes.

This clone was recorded a few times. The chain is built from TRBV7-9 and TRBJ1-5, with a tentative D call TRBD1 (6 bases). The CDR3 extends over 18 amino acids. Germline CDR1 reads SEHNR; CDR2 reads FQNEAQ (reference sequence). V was cut by 7 bases and J by 5 bases, with 27 bases left in between. The CDR3 DNA sequence: TGTGCCAGCATCCTAAGGTGGTTACAGGGCTGGTCGGATCAGCCCCAGCATTTT. Translated, it gives CASILRWLQGWSDQPQHF.

The chain has TRBV5-1 and TRBJ2-5; perhaps TRBD1 as D (5 bases). CDR1 and CDR2 (germline): SGHRS, YFSETQ. V shed 0 bases and J shed 5 bases, with 11 bases lying between them. The CDR3 contains 14 residues. This CDR3 is CASSLVGVEETQYF. DNA of the CDR3: TGCGCCAGCAGCTTGGTAGGGGTAGAGGAGACCCAGTACTTC.

J is TRBJ2-7 and V is TRBV7-9; the D call may be TRBD1 or TRBD2 (5 bases each). Germline loops: CDR1 SEHNR, CDR2 FQNEAQ (reference sequence). This CDR3 has 12 amino acids. Trimming shortened V by 8 bases and J by 4 bases, and 12 bases separated the two germline ends. Written as DNA, the CDR3 is TGTGCCAGCGGCTATGGGGGATACGAGCAGTACTTC. Its translation: CASGYGGYEQYF.

The chain is built from TRBV2 and TRBJ2-3; D is unresolved. CDR1 SNHLY and CDR2 FYNNEI come from the germline V gene. CDR3 length: 12 residues. Trimming removed 7 bases at V and 5 bases at J, with 10 bases between. The CDR3 bases are TGTGCCAGCAAGGTACTCCGAGATACGCAGTATTTT. Translation: CASKVLRDTQYF.

This clone has just a few counts. The chain links TRBV2 to TRBJ1-6; a weak D match, TRBD1 (5 bases). Germline V CDR1 and CDR2: SNHLY, FYNNEI. Between the trimmed V and J ends, which lost 4 bases and 0 bases, there was a span of 7 bases. CDR3 length equals 15 residues. In DNA form, the CDR3 reads TGTGCCAGCAGTGCTCAGGGCTCCTATAATTCACCCCTCCACTTT. Amino acids: CASSAQGSYNSPLHF.

The chain joins TRBV7-6 to TRBJ1-1; possible D gene TRBD1, 6 bases. V lost 5 bases to trimming and J lost 4 bases, with 20 bases between them. This CDR3 spans 16 amino acids. Germline V gene sequence: CDR1 SGHVS, CDR2 FNYEAQ. This CDR3 reads CASSSLRGEDSTEAFF. Written as DNA, the CDR3 is TGTGCCAGCAGCAGCTTAAGGGGGGAGGACAGCACTGAAGCTTTCTTT. The full variable domain, with the rest looked up from reference TRBV7-6 and TRBJ1-1, is GAGVSQSPRYKVTKRGQDVALRCDPISGHVSLYWYRQALGQGPEFLTYFNYEAQQDKSGLPNDRFSAERPEGSISTLTIQRTEQRDSAMYRCASSSLRGEDSTEAFFGQGTRLTVV.

This sequence joins TRBV10-2 and TRBJ2-5, with 10 bases matching TRBD2. Germline lookup yields CDR1 WSHSY and CDR2 SAAADI. The V segment lost 4 bases and the J segment 5 bases; nucleotides outside the gene matches: 7. The CDR3 sequence is 15 residues long. CDR3 nucleotides: TGCGCCAGCAGTGCGGGACTAGCGCTTGCCGAGACCCAGTACTTC. Its translation: CASSAGLALAETQYF.

The genes are TRBV30 and TRBJ1-1; D may be TRBD1 (6 bases). Germline values: CDR1 GTSNPN, CDR2 SVGIG (reference sequence). With 4 bases removed from V and 6 bases from J, the gap between germline ends came to 12 bases. The CDR3 spans 12 residues. CDR3 coding DNA: TGTGCCTGGACCGGACAGCGGGCTGAAGCTTTCTTT. Translating gives CAWTGQRAEAFF.

This clone came up a few times. The chain couples TRBV29-1 to TRBJ2-1; D is ambiguous. Per germline, CDR1 SQVTM and CDR2 ANQGSEA. Trimming removed 3 bases at V and 6 bases at J, with 15 bases between. The CDR3 covers 14 residues. The CDR3 sequence is CSVEVPTVVNEQFF. The CDR3 region has the DNA TGCAGCGTTGAGGTACCAACCGTAGTCAATGAGCAGTTCTTC.

This clone was counted only a few times. This chain links TRBV7-2 with TRBJ2-5; no definite D call. The ends were cut back, 4 bases at V and 1 base at J, with 13 bases in the middle. Germline V gene lookup returns CDR1 SGHTA and CDR2 FQGNSA. The CDR3 runs 15 residues. CDR3 DNA sequence: TGTGCCAGCAGCTCCCTAGGAACCACCCAAGAGACCCAGTACTTC. This gives the protein CASSSLGTTQETQYF.

The V and J genes are TRBV18 and TRBJ2-5; D is unclear. The CDR3 spans 14 residues. V was pared by 1 base and J by 2 bases, with 8 bases between. CDR1 and CDR2 (germline): KGHSH, LQKENI. The CDR3 bases are TGTGCCAGCTCACCACTGGCTAGTCAAGAGACCCAGTACTTC. Translating gives CASSPLASQETQYF. The entire variable domain, with the rest obtained from reference TRBV18 and TRBJ2-5, is as follows: NAGVMQNPRHLVRRRGQEARLRCSPMKGHSHVYWYRQLPEEGLKFMVYLQKENIIDESGMPKERFSAEFPKEGPSILRIQQVVRGDSAAYFCASSPLASQETQYFGPGTRLLVL.

This clone was seen more than once but under ten times. V gene TRBV2 combines with J gene TRBJ2-1; 8 bases match TRBD1. Germline assignment: CDR1 SNHLY and CDR2 FYNNEI. The CDR3 is 15 amino acids. The V segment lost 6 bases and the J segment 2 bases; nucleotides outside the gene matches: 6. CDR3 nucleotide sequence: TGTGCCAGCAGACCCTCAGGGGGCGCCTACAATGAGCAGTTCTTC. Its protein is CASRPSGGAYNEQFF.

The chain employs TRBV19 and TRBJ2-3; 9 bases align to TRBD2. This CDR3 is 16 amino acids long. From germline, CDR1 is LNHDA and CDR2 SQIVND (reference sequence). V lost 7 bases to trimming and J lost 1 base; unmatched junction nucleotides: 9. The DNA of the CDR3 is TGTGCCAGTAAGGAGACGGGACTAGCAGGCACAGATACGCAGTATTTT. Its protein product is CASKETGLAGTDTQYF.

CDR3 sequence reads: CASSSRLAEETQYF. The CDR3 DNA sequence: TGTGCCAGCAGCTCCCGACTAGCGGAAGAGACCCAGTACTTC. The genes are TRBV11-2 and TRBJ2-5; 9 nucleotides align to TRBD2. The CDR3 has 14 amino acids. V gave up 4 bases and J gave up 3 bases; unmatched junction bases: 3. Germline assignment: CDR1 SGHAT and CDR2 FQNNGV.

The table lists this clone with a few counts. This same CDR3 is encoded by further DNA sequences in the sample. The chain links TRBV10-3 to TRBJ2-5; D might be TRBD1 (5 bases). CDR3 size: 13 residues. Germline loops: CDR1 ENHRY, CDR2 SYGVKD. V lost 2 bases to trimming and J lost 3 bases, with 7 bases between them. The CDR3 loop is CAISEGREETQYF. CDR3 nucleotide sequence: TGTGCCATCAGTGAGGGCAGGGAAGAGACCCAGTACTTC.

This clone was seen more than once but under ten times. The genes are TRBV11-1 and TRBJ1-1; a weak D match, TRBD1 (6 bases). CDR3 length: 15 amino acids. Germline V gives CDR1 SGHAT, CDR2 FQDESV (reference sequence). V was shortened by 2 bases and J by 1 base, with 11 bases between the two germline ends. DNA of the CDR3: TGTGCCAGCAGCTTATTAGCAGGGGCGAACACTGAAGCTTTCTTT. It codes for CASSLLAGANTEAFF. Together with reference TRBV11-1 and TRBJ1-1, the CDR3 gives the full variable domain: EAEVAQSPRYKITEKSQAVAFWCDPISGHATLYWYRQILGQGPELLVQFQDESVVDDSQLPKDRFSAERLKGVDSTLKIQPAELGDSAMYLCASSLLAGANTEAFFGQGTRLTVV.

This sequence joins TRBV7-9 and TRBJ2-6, with a tentative D call TRBD1 (5 bases). Per the germline V gene, CDR1 is SEHNR and CDR2 is FQNEAQ (reference sequence). The CDR3 is 15 residues long. Deletions cut 4 bases from V and 4 bases from J, with 11 bases between. CDR3 sequence reads: CASSSRVRGANVLTF. Here the CDR3 DNA reads TGTGCCAGCAGCTCCAGGGTTCGGGGGGCCAACGTCCTGACTTTC.

The rearrangement joins TRBV30 to TRBJ1-1; D ambiguous. CDR3 length equals 11 residues. Germline CDR1 reads GTSNPN; CDR2 reads SVGIG (reference sequence). V lost 0 bases and J 8 bases, leaving 7 bases between the germline ends. As DNA, the CDR3 is TGTGCCTGGAGTGTAATGGTCGAAGCTTTCTTT. It codes for CAWSVMVEAFF.

In its sample, this clone was seen a few times. The chain carries TRBV7-9 and TRBJ1-1; possible D gene TRBD1, 6 bases. There are 15 residues in the CDR3. V was cut by 6 bases and J by 2 bases, with 16 bases left in between. Germline CDR1 and CDR2: SEHNR and FQNEAQ (reference sequence). The CDR3 DNA is TGTGCCAGCAGTCTTACCTCACAGGGTAACACTGAAGCTTTCTTT. It specifies CASSLTSQGNTEAFF.

This clone was counted a few times. The rearrangement links TRBV14 to TRBJ2-1; D assignment may be TRBD1 or TRBD2 (6 bases each). The V gene's germline CDR1 is SGHDN and CDR2 FVKESK. The length of the CDR3 is 15 residues. Trimming took 8 bases from V and 2 from J, leaving 16 bases between them. CDR3 sequence: CASGLQGGTYNEQFF. CDR3 sequence (DNA): TGTGCCAGCGGACTACAGGGTGGGACCTACAATGAGCAGTTCTTC.

This rearrangement joins TRBV29-1 to TRBJ1-2; TRBD1 matches 11 bases. The germline gives CDR1 SQVTM, CDR2 ANQGSEA. The CDR3 runs 12 residues. Trimming took 7 bases from V and 5 from J; bases not matched to a gene: 3. This CDR3 reads CSAGTGGYGYTF. CDR3 nucleotide sequence: TGCAGCGCCGGGACAGGGGGATATGGCTACACCTTC. Full variable domain (rest looked up from reference TRBV29-1 and TRBJ1-2): SAVISQKPSRDICQRGTSLTIQCQVDSQVTMMFWYRQQPGQSLTLIATANQGSEATYESGFVIDKFPISRPNLTFSTLTVSNMSPEDSSIYLCSAGTGGYGYTFGSGTRLTVV.